The 29 T cell receptor beta chains below come from one sample, sequenced in a study of T cell responses to AZD1222 COVID-19 vaccine. Assay: immunoSEQ multiplex PCR; the TCRdb copy retains only in-frame clones and omits some. The sample lists approximately 120,000 clones, approximately 89% seen once, with over 5.5% in the top ten. Sequences were derived from peripheral blood, sampled on day 0 of AZD1222 vaccination. The source is an adult in good health.

The rearrangement joins TRBV7-9 to TRBJ1-1, with D perhaps matching TRBD1 (6 bases). Germline-derived CDR1 and CDR2 are SEHNR and FQNEAQ (reference sequence). The germline V and J ends were trimmed by 0 bases and 0 bases, with 11 bases remaining between them. The CDR3 length is 16 residues. The CDR3 DNA sequence: TGTGCCAGCAGCTTAGCGCCGCCAGGGGTGAACACTGAAGCTTTCTTT. Translating gives CASSLAPPGVNTEAFF.

This clone was observed once. This chain uses TRBV29-1 with TRBJ1-2; no reliable D call. The CDR3 has 11 amino acids. The V and J ends lost 3 bases and 8 bases respectively, with 10 bases between them. CDR1 and CDR2 (germline): SQVTM, ANQGSEA. CDR3 sequence reads: CSVDPYDGYTF. The CDR3 DNA sequence: TGCAGCGTTGATCCGTATGACGGCTACACCTTC.

The gene calls are TRBV2 and TRBJ1-2; unclear D gene. Trimming cost V 10 bases and J 4 bases, with 16 bases left between them. CDR3 length equals 13 residues. Germline CDR1 reads SNHLY; CDR2 reads FYNNEI. In DNA form, the CDR3 reads TGTGCCAAAAGTCGGGGAACCCTCTATGGCTACACCTTC. It specifies CAKSRGTLYGYTF.

This clone appeared a few times. This chain joins TRBV7-2 and TRBJ1-2; D remains unclear. The CDR3 sequence is 13 residues long. Germline values: CDR1 SGHTA, CDR2 FQGNSA. V was shortened by 5 bases and J by 13 bases, with 20 bases between the two germline ends. CDR3 region: CASSPFGSASCTF. CDR3 coding DNA: TGTGCCAGCAGCCCATTCGGGTCGGCCTCATGCACCTTC.

The chain has TRBV19 and TRBJ1-2; D gene ambiguous. The germline V and J ends were trimmed by 3 bases and 8 bases, with 10 bases remaining between them. There are 12 residues in the CDR3. CDR1 and CDR2 from the germline V gene are LNHDA and SQIVND (reference sequence). Written as DNA, the CDR3 is TGTGCCAGTAGTATTAATGGCATCGGCTACACCTTC. Translation: CASSINGIGYTF.

The chain joins TRBV9 to TRBJ1-4; no clear D gene. This CDR3 spans 15 amino acids. The V gene's germline CDR1 is SGDLS and CDR2 YYNGEE. V was clipped by 0 bases and J by 7 bases, with 13 bases between them. This chain's CDR3 is CASSVVSDPPEKLFF. The CDR3 coding sequence is TGTGCCAGCAGCGTAGTTTCGGATCCCCCTGAAAAACTGTTTTTT.

The V and J genes are TRBV7-9 and TRBJ2-7; tentatively, D is TRBD2 (5 bases). V was cut by 10 bases and J by 5 bases, with 18 bases left in between. The CDR3 consists of 13 residues. Germline CDR1 and CDR2: SEHNR and FQNEAQ (reference sequence). The DNA of the CDR3 is TGTGCCACCAAACTAAGCCTAGCCCACGAGCAGTACTTC. Translating it yields CATKLSLAHEQYF.

The CDR3 here is CASSQDRTQQETQYF. CDR3 coding DNA: TGCGCCAGCAGCCAAGATCGTACACAACAAGAGACCCAGTACTTC. The chain joins TRBV4-1 to TRBJ2-5; D is uncertain. CDR3 length: 15 amino acids. V lost 0 bases and J 2 bases, leaving 10 bases between the germline ends. The germline V gene encodes CDR1 MGHRA and CDR2 YSYEKL.

V usage is TRBV28 and J usage is TRBJ2-5; 10 bases agree with TRBD2. The V gene end was trimmed by 10 bases and the J gene end by 5 bases; junction bases not matched to a gene: 19. This CDR3 region has 17 residues. Germline-derived CDR1 and CDR2 are MDHEN and SYDVKM. CDR3 amino acids: CATSISLLAGDAETQYF. The DNA of the CDR3 is TGTGCCACCTCAATATCCCTTCTAGCGGGAGACGCTGAGACCCAGTACTTC.

The chain joins TRBV2 to TRBJ2-7; 7 bases are a match to TRBD2. The CDR3 totals 16 residues. The J segment lost 0 bases and the V segment lost 7 bases, leaving 12 bases of the junction unmatched. From germline, CDR1 is SNHLY and CDR2 FYNNEI. CDR3 sequence (DNA): TGTGCCAGCAACGGAATACTAGCGTTTAGCTCCTACGAGCAGTACTTC. This encodes CASNGILAFSSYEQYF.

This rearrangement joins TRBV2 to TRBJ1-1; possibly TRBD1 for D (5 bases). V gave up 10 bases and J gave up 4 bases, with 10 bases separating them. Germline V lookup: CDR1 SNHLY, CDR2 FYNNEI. The CDR3 length is 11 residues. CDR3 protein: CAINTGTEAFF. Written as DNA, the CDR3 is TGTGCCATTAATACAGGCACTGAAGCTTTCTTT.

The chain carries TRBV7-6 and TRBJ2-1; tentative D call: TRBD2 (6 bases). The CDR3 length is 15 residues. V shed 5 bases and J shed 6 bases, with 17 bases lying between them. CDR1 and CDR2 (germline): SGHVS, FNYEAQ. CDR3: CASSPGTGTGNEQFF. CDR3 coding DNA: TGTGCCAGCAGCCCGGGGACTGGGACGGGCAATGAGCAGTTCTTC.

V gene TRBV18 combines with J gene TRBJ1-2; 8 bases map to TRBD1. Germline CDR1 is KGHSH and CDR2 is LQKENI. Germline trimming cut 2 bases from V and 6 bases from J; bases unmatched to any gene: 2. This CDR3 is built from 13 residues. The CDR3 bases are TGTGCCAGCTCACCAGGACAGGGCGATGGCTACACCTTC. This codes for CASSPGQGDGYTF.

This clone occurred a few times. The chain has TRBV15 and TRBJ2-1; tentatively, D is TRBD1 (6 bases). CDR3 length: 16 amino acids. V lost 3 bases and J lost 0, with 12 bases in between. CDR1 and CDR2 (germline): LNHNV, YYDKDF (reference sequence). CDR3 nucleotides: TGTGCCACCAGCAGGGAAAAAGGGGGCTCCTACAATGAGCAGTTCTTC. Residues: CATSREKGGSYNEQFF. The complete variable domain, with remaining parts taken from reference TRBV15 and TRBJ2-1, reads DAMVIQNPRYQVTQFGKPVTLSCSQTLNHNVMYWYQQKSSQAPKLLFHYYDKDFNNEADTPDNFQSRRPNTSFCFLDIRSPGLGDTAMYLCATSREKGGSYNEQFFGPGTRLTVL.

The chain uses TRBV18 and TRBJ1-1; no clear D. This CDR3 is built from 14 residues. Germline V gives CDR1 KGHSH, CDR2 LQKENI. Trimming cost V 3 bases and J 1 base, with 9 bases left between them. DNA for the CDR3: TGTGCCAGCTCACCCCTTCTTTCGAACACTGAAGCTTTCTTT. This sequence encodes CASSPLLSNTEAFF.

This clone was recorded only once. V usage is TRBV3-1 (or the pseudogene TRBV3-2) and J usage is TRBJ2-7; weak D call: TRBD2 (6 bases). The germline CDR1 and CDR2 sequences are LGHDT and YNNKEL (reference sequence). This CDR3 has 14 residues. Trimming took 2 bases from V and 3 from J, leaving 11 bases between them. This CDR3 reads CASSQRGMIYEQYF. As DNA, the CDR3 is TGTGCCAGCAGCCAACGGGGGATGATCTACGAGCAGTACTTC.

This chain joins TRBV10-3 and TRBJ1-2; D unclear. V was trimmed by 8 bases and J by 2 bases, leaving 15 bases between them. The CDR3 is made up of 14 amino acids. Per the germline V gene, CDR1 is ENHRY and CDR2 is SYGVKD. The DNA of the CDR3 is TGTGCCATCTCCGCTTCGACCGAGAACTATGGCTACACCTTC. Translating gives CAISASTENYGYTF.

This clone was picked up one time. V gene TRBV19 combines with J gene TRBJ1-5; D perhaps matches TRBD1 (6 bases). From germline, CDR1 is LNHDA and CDR2 SQIVND (reference sequence). The length of the CDR3 is 14 residues. Trimming shortened V by 2 bases and J by 4 bases, and 9 bases separated the two germline ends. CDR3 nucleotides: TGTGCCAGTAGTATAATGGGACAAAATCAGCCCCAGCATTTT. This codes for CASSIMGQNQPQHF.

The rearrangement joins TRBV5-6 to TRBJ1-1; maybe TRBD1 (5 bases). Per the germline V gene, CDR1 is SGHDT and CDR2 is YYEEEE. V shed 4 bases and J shed 3 bases, with 13 bases lying between them. This CDR3 is 14 amino acids long. This CDR3 reads CASSIRGSDTEAFF. The CDR3 DNA sequence: TGTGCCAGCAGCATTCGGGGGTCGGACACTGAAGCTTTCTTT.

The CDR3 nucleotides are TGTGCCAGCAGTGAATACACGGATGAGCAGTTCTTC. It yields the protein CASSEYTDEQFF. This chain links TRBV6-1 with TRBJ2-1; D unclear. The germline CDR1 and CDR2 sequences are MNHNS and SASEGT. The CDR3 spans 12 residues. The V end lost 2 bases, the J end lost 8 bases, and 7 bases lay between the germline ends.

The chain combines TRBV2 with TRBJ2-7; 7 bases map to TRBD2. Germline-derived CDR1 and CDR2 are SNHLY and FYNNEI. Trimming removed 5 bases from V and 5 bases from J; junction bases left unmatched: 6. This CDR3 region has 13 residues. The CDR3 DNA is TGTGCCAGCAGTCTCCAGCGGGGTCACGAGCAGTACTTC. Translation: CASSLQRGHEQYF.

The V and J genes are TRBV4-3 and TRBJ2-3; TRBD2 matches at 16 bases. The CDR3 spans 18 residues. The germline V gene has CDR1 LGHNA and CDR2 YSLEER. V gave up 4 bases and J gave up 3 bases; unmatched junction bases: 7. Written as DNA, the CDR3 is TGCGCCAGCAGCCTGGGACTAGCGGGGGGGCGATTAACAGATACGCAGTATTTT. Its translation: CASSLGLAGGRLTDTQYF.

This sequence joins TRBV28 and TRBJ2-7; unclear D gene. Trimming took off 3 bases at V and 0 bases at J, with 15 bases between the two ends. CDR3 length equals 16 residues. Germline lookup yields CDR1 MDHEN and CDR2 SYDVKM. The CDR3 loop reads CASSFKATASSYEQYF. The CDR3 DNA sequence: TGTGCCAGCAGTTTTAAGGCAACGGCTAGCTCCTACGAGCAGTACTTC.

The chain has TRBV2 and TRBJ2-5; tentative D call: TRBD1 (6 bases). V was clipped by 3 bases and J by 4 bases, with 9 bases between them. The germline gives CDR1 SNHLY, CDR2 FYNNEI. CDR3 size: 13 residues. CDR3 bases: TGTGCCAGCAGTGACACAGGGTCAGAGACCCAGTACTTC. As protein: CASSDTGSETQYF.

This clone was detected only a few times. The V and J genes are TRBV7-2 and TRBJ1-5, with no clear D. Trimming took 1 base from V and 0 from J, leaving 10 bases between them. Germline lookup yields CDR1 SGHTA and CDR2 FQGNSA. The CDR3 has 16 amino acids. The DNA of the CDR3 is TGTGCCAGCAGCTTAGGCGTCCCCTATAGCAATCAGCCCCAGCATTTT. Protein product: CASSLGVPYSNQPQHF. The entire variable domain, with the rest obtained from reference TRBV7-2 and TRBJ1-5, is as follows: GAGVSQSPSNKVTEKGKDVELRCDPISGHTALYWYRQSLGQGLEFLIYFQGNSAPDKSGLPSDRFSAERTGGSVSTLTIQRTQQEDSAVYLCASSLGVPYSNQPQHFGDGTRLSIL.

CDR3 residues: CAWNEGPTNEKLFF. The CDR3, as DNA: TGTGCCTGGAACGAGGGGCCAACTAATGAAAAACTGTTTTTT. The chain couples TRBV30 to TRBJ1-4; a possible D gene is TRBD1 (5 bases). CDR1 is GTSNPN and CDR2 is SVGIG in the germline V gene (reference sequence). V was trimmed by 4 bases and J by 0 bases, leaving 9 bases between them. The CDR3 sequence is 14 residues long.

The sample holds one count of this clone. The chain combines TRBV28 with TRBJ1-5; 8 bases are shared with TRBD1. V shed 1 base and J 6 bases; nucleotides not matched to a gene: 5. The CDR3 is 15 residues long. Per germline, CDR1 MDHEN and CDR2 SYDVKM. The CDR3 sequence: CASSLYQGAGQPQHF. CDR3 bases: TGTGCCAGCAGTTTATACCAGGGGGCCGGTCAGCCCCAGCATTTT.

This chain joins TRBV5-6 and TRBJ1-1, with D perhaps TRBD1 (5 bases). This CDR3 spans 16 amino acids. Trimming removed 5 bases from V and 1 base from J, with 18 bases in between. CDR1 and CDR2 from the germline V gene are SGHDT and YYEEEE. CDR3 sequence (DNA): TGTGCCAGCAGACCGGGCGGGGCTCGAACGAACACTGAAGCTTTCTTT. It encodes CASRPGGARTNTEAFF.

The chain couples TRBV15 to TRBJ2-2, with a possible D match to TRBD1 (6 bases). V was shortened by 1 base and J by 5 bases, with 17 bases between the two germline ends. Germline V gene sequence: CDR1 LNHNV, CDR2 YYDKDF (reference sequence). The CDR3 extends over 17 amino acids. The CDR3 region is CATSRVAQGFRTGELFF. The DNA of the CDR3 is TGTGCCACCAGCAGAGTGGCGCAGGGGTTTCGGACCGGGGAGCTGTTTTTT.